The present T cell receptor (beta chain) was sequenced within a study of control samples from healthy donors and cancer patients. V trimming: 2 bases; J trimming: 0 bases; junction bases outside the gene matches: 3. This CDR3 spans 15 amino acids. The germline V gene has CDR1 KGHSH and CDR2 LQKENI. Libraries were prepared by immunoSEQ multiplex PCR; TCRdb keeps only in-frame clonotypes and omits some of them. This table has around 110,000 clones, 85% to 90% appearing once. The TCR comes from a woman aged 50 to 60 with colorectal cancer. This rearrangement joins TRBV18 to TRBJ2-7, with TRBD2 matching over 8 bases. Sequencing used PBMCs. The CDR3 coding sequence is TGTGCCAGCTCACCAACGGGGACTAGCTCCTACGAGCAGTACTTC. This gives the protein CASSPTGTSSYEQYF.